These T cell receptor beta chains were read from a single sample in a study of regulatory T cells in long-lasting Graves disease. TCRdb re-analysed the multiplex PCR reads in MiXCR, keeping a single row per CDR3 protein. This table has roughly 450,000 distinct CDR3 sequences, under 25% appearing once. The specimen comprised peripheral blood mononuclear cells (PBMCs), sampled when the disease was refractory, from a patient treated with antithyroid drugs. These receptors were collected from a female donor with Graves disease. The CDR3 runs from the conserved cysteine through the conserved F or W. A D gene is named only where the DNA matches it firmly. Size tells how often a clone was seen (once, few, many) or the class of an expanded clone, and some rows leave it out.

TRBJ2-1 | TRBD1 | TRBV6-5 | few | CASSYSYSKQGARNEQFF | TGTGCCAGCAGTTACTCCTACTCTAAGCAGGGGGCGCGAAATGAGCAGTTCTTC
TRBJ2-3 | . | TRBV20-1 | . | CSASHGTPRDTQYF | TGCAGTGCTAGTCACGGGACTCCGAGGGATACGCAGTATTTT
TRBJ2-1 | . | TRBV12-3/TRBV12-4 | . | CASSLAAGLDDEQFF | TGTGCCAGCAGTTTAGCGGCGGGGCTAGATGATGAGCAGTTCTTC
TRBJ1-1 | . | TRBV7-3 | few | CASGLGGSTEAFF | TGTGCCAGCGGCTTAGGGGGGAGCACTGAAGCTTTCTTT
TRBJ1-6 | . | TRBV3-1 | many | CASSQGELSPLHF | TGTGCCAGCAGCCAAGGAGAGTTATCACCCCTCCACTTT
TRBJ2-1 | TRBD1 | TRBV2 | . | CASRTGQFNNEQFF | TGTGCCAGCAGGACGGGACAGTTCAACAATGAGCAGTTCTTC
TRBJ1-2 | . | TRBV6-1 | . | CASGGGEHNYGYTF | TGTGCCAGCGGGGGGGGGGAACACAACTATGGCTACACCTTC
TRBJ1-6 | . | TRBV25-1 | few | CASSESTGLASPLHF | TGTGCCAGCAGTGAATCAACAGGGTTGGCTTCACCCCTCCACTTT
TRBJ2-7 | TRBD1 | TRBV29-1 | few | CSVEETGSYEQYF | TGCAGCGTTGAAGAGACAGGGTCCTACGAGCAGTACTTC
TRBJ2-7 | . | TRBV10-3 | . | CAISSRVGEEQYF | TGTGCCATCAGCAGCAGGGTGGGAGAGGAGCAGTACTTC
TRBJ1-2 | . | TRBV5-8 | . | CASSSDPPQYYGYTF | TGTGCCAGCAGCTCCGACCCACCCCAATACTATGGCTACACCTTC
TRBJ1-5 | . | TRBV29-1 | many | CSVAQGSDQPQHF | TGCAGCGTTGCTCAGGGGTCGGATCAGCCCCAGCATTTT
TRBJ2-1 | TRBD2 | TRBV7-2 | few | CASSLGGRFYNEQFF | TGTGCCAGCAGCTTAGGCGGGAGGTTCTACAATGAGCAGTTCTTC
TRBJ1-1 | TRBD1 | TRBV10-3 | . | CAISGQENTEAFF | TGTGCCATCAGCGGACAGGAGAACACTGAAGCTTTCTTT
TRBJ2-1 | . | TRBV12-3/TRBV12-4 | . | CASSFSIVGEQFF | TGTGCCAGCAGTTTCAGTATCGTGGGGGAGCAGTTCTTC
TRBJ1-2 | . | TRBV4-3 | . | CASSQDLGGPNYGYTF | TGCGCCAGCAGCCAAGATCTTGGCGGGCCTAACTATGGCTACACCTTC
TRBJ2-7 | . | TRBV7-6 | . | CASSHRDGSCEQYF | TGTGCCAGCAGCCACCGGGACGGCTCCTGCGAGCAGTACTTC
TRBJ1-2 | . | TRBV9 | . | CASSVGPGEGYGYTF | TGTGCCAGCAGCGTAGGGCCAGGTGAGGGGTATGGCTACACCTTC
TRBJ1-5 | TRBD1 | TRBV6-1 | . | CASRTTGEGNQPQHF | TGTGCCAGCAGAACAACAGGGGAAGGCAATCAGCCCCAGCATTTT
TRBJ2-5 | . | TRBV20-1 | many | CSARGGLETQYF | TGCAGTGCTAGAGGGGGGTTGGAGACCCAGTACTTC
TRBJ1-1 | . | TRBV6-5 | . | CASSYRPGGAGVTEAFF | TGTGCCAGCAGTTACCGTCCCGGGGGCGCCGGGGTCACTGAAGCTTTCTTT
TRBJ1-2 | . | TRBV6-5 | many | CASSYSQRGYGYTF | TGTGCCAGCAGTTACTCACAGAGAGGCTATGGCTACACCTTC
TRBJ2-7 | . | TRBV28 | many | CASRPPWGENEQYF | TGTGCCAGCAGACCCCCTTGGGGAGAGAACGAGCAGTACTTC
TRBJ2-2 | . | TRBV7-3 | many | CASNIDGGELFF | TGTGCCAGCAACATCGATGGCGGGGAGCTGTTTTTT
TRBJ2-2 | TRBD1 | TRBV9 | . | CASSGYRGSITGELFF | TGTGCCAGCAGCGGTTACAGGGGGAGTATAACCGGGGAGCTGTTTTTT
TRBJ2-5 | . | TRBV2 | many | CASSGQAQETQYF | TGTGCCAGCAGTGGACAGGCCCAAGAGACCCAGTACTTC
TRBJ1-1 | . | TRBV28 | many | CASSQTPNTEAFF | TGTGCCAGCAGCCAGACACCCAACACTGAAGCTTTCTTT
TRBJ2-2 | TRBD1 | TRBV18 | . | CASSTTGGADTGELFF | TGTGCCAGCTCAACAACAGGGGGCGCGGACACCGGGGAGCTGTTTTTT
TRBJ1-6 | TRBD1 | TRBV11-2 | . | CASSLDWDREKSSYNSPLHF | TGTGCCAGCAGCTTAGATTGGGACAGAGAGAAGAGCTCCTATAATTCACCCCTCCACTTT
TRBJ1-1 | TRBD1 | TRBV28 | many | CASSPDRVGTEAFF | TGTGCCAGCAGCCCTGACAGGGTGGGCACTGAAGCTTTCTTT
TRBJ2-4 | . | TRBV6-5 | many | CASSYRTGTSQKNIQYF | TGTGCCAGCAGTTACCGGACCGGGACCTCGCAAAAAAACATTCAGTACTTC
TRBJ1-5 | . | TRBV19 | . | CASSHGPSGQPQHF | TGTGCCAGTAGCCATGGCCCCTCCGGGCAGCCCCAGCATTTT
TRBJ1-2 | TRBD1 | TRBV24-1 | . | CATSPKGQGAYGYTF | TGTGCCACCAGTCCAAAGGGACAGGGGGCCTATGGCTACACCTTC
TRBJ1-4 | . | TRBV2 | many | CASSDTGNEKLFF | TGTGCCAGCAGTGACACAGGGAATGAAAAACTGTTTTTT
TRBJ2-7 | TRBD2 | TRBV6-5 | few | CASSYPLAVEQYF | TGTGCCAGCAGTTACCCACTAGCGGTCGAGCAGTACTTC
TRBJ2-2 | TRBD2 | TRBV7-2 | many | CASSFSGGSRRTGELFF | TGTGCCAGCAGCTTTAGCGGGGGGTCCCGTCGGACCGGGGAGCTGTTTTTT
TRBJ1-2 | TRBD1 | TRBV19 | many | CASSINRDRGQSYGYTF | TGTGCCAGTAGTATTAACCGGGACAGGGGGCAAAGCTATGGCTACACCTTC
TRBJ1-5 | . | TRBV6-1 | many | CATATGVGLQPQHF | TGTGCCACCGCGACAGGAGTCGGACTACAGCCCCAGCATTTT
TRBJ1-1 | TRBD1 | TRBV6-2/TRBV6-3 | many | CASLSRDRDTEAFF | TGTGCCAGCCTGTCCCGGGACAGGGACACTGAAGCTTTCTTT
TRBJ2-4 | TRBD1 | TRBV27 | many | CASSLSQDRSDIQYF | TGTGCCAGCAGTTTATCCCAGGACAGGAGTGACATTCAGTACTTC
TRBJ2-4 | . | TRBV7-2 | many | CASSPGRGIAKNIQYF | TGTGCCAGCAGCCCGGGACGGGGAATAGCCAAAAACATTCAGTACTTC